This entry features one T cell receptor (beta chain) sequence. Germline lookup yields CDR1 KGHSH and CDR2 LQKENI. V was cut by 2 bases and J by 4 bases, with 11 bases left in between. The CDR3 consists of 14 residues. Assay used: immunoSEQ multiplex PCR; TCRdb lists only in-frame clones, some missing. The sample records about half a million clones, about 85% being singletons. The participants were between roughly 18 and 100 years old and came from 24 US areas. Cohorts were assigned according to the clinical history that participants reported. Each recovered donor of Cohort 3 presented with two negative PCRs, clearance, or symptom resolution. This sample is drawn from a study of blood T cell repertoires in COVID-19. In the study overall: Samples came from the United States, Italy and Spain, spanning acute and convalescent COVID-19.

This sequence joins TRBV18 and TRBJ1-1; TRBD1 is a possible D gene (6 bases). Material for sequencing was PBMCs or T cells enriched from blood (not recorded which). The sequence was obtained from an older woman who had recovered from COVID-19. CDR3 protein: CASSPTTGSTEAFF. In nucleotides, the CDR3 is TGTGCCAGCTCACCAACTACAGGGAGCACTGAAGCTTTCTTT.